A single sample gave rise to the 14 T cell receptor beta chains below, sequenced in a study of ipilimumab plus nivolumab after autologous stem cell transplantation. Produced via immunoSEQ multiplex PCR; TCRdb's table is partial and in-frame only. Of 9,500 to 10,000 clones listed, almost 70% are singletons. Source: PBMCs, taken in a trial of ipilimumab plus nivolumab as post-transplant consolidation. Receptors originate from a female donor with multiple myeloma.

The rearrangement links TRBV5-4 to TRBJ2-7; 9 bases agree with TRBD1. V shed 4 bases and J 5 bases; nucleotides not matched to a gene: 10. The CDR3 extends over 15 amino acids. Germline lookup yields CDR1 SGHNT and CDR2 YYREEE (reference sequence). The CDR3 loop is CASSRNTGGEDEQYF. The CDR3 region has the DNA TGTGCCAGCAGCCGTAACACAGGGGGCGAGGACGAGCAGTACTTC. The whole variable domain, remainder taken from reference TRBV5-4 and TRBJ2-7, is ETGVTQSPTHLIKTRGQQVTLRCSSQSGHNTVSWYQQALGQGPQFIFQYYREEENGRGNFPPRFSGLQFPNYSSELNVNALELDDSALYLCASSRNTGGEDEQYFGPGTRLTVT.

In this sample, this clone turned up a few times. The rearrangement joins TRBV28 to TRBJ1-5; no definite D call. Trimming took 5 bases from V and 8 from J, leaving 13 bases between them. CDR3 length: 13 amino acids. Germline values: CDR1 MDHEN, CDR2 SYDVKM. CDR3: CASSPTREKPQHF. The CDR3 DNA reads as TGTGCCAGCAGTCCGACCCGGGAGAAGCCCCAGCATTTT.

The chain couples TRBV4-1 to TRBJ2-5; 11 positions match TRBD1. The CDR3 covers 16 residues. The V gene end was trimmed by 6 bases and the J gene end by 1 base; junction bases not matched to a gene: 7. The germline V gene encodes CDR1 MGHRA and CDR2 YSYEKL. The CDR3 here is CASRRTGGGGQETQYF. The CDR3 DNA reads TGCGCCAGCAGACGGACAGGGGGCGGTGGCCAAGAGACCCAGTACTTC.

This clone ranks as medium-sized. The genes are TRBV7-2 and TRBJ1-1; D uncertain. Deletions cut 3 bases from V and 2 bases from J, with 10 bases between. The CDR3 has 14 residues. Germline V gene data show CDR1 as SGHTA and CDR2 as FQGNSA. This chain's CDR3 is CASSFSLGNTEAFF. The CDR3 nucleotides are TGTGCCAGCAGCTTTTCCCTTGGAAACACTGAAGCTTTCTTT.

The chain recombines TRBV6-6 with TRBJ2-2; D unclear. This CDR3 is built from 13 residues. Germline loops: CDR1 MNHNY, CDR2 SVGAGI (reference sequence). Trimming stripped 3 bases from V and 4 bases from J, with 6 bases between. The CDR3 here is CASSYWGTGELFF. DNA of the CDR3: TGTGCCAGCAGTTATTGGGGCACCGGGGAGCTGTTTTTT.

This sequence joins TRBV7-9 and TRBJ1-2; D not certain. The CDR3 consists of 13 residues. Germline values: CDR1 SEHNR, CDR2 FQNEAQ (reference sequence). Deletions cut 5 bases from V and 4 bases from J, with 11 bases between. The CDR3 nucleotides are TGTGCCAGCAGCCCCGGACGGACCTATGGCTACACCTTC. Translated, it gives CASSPGRTYGYTF.

This clone was found a few times. The V call is TRBV9, the J call TRBJ1-1; D is perhaps TRBD1 (5 bases). V lost 0 bases to trimming and J lost 5 bases, with 20 bases between them. Germline-derived CDR1 and CDR2 are SGDLS and YYNGEE. This CDR3 has 17 residues. The CDR3 coding sequence is TGTGCCAGCAGCGTAGAAGGAGCAGGGACGGGGAAGACTGAAGCTTTCTTT. Its translation: CASSVEGAGTGKTEAFF.

This clone was picked up one time. The chain recombines TRBV5-1 with TRBJ2-3; 9 positions match TRBD2. There are 14 residues in the CDR3. Germline V gene data show CDR1 as SGHRS and CDR2 as YFSETQ. The junction had 5 bases not matched to a gene; V was cut back by 3 bases and J by 6 bases. In DNA form, the CDR3 reads TGCGCCAGCAGCTCCTTAGCGGGGGAGGATACGCAGTATTTT. Encoded protein: CASSSLAGEDTQYF. Full variable domain (rest looked up from reference TRBV5-1 and TRBJ2-3): KAGVTQTPRYLIKTRGQQVTLSCSPISGHRSVSWYQQTPGQGLQFLFEYFSETQRNKGNFPGRFSGRQFSNSRSEMNVSTLELGDSALYLCASSSLAGEDTQYFGPGTRLTVL.

The chain is built from TRBV7-2 and TRBJ2-5, with 12 bases lining up with TRBD2. Losses at the gene ends were 5 bases for V and 1 base for J; bases not matched to a gene: 5. The CDR3 contains 16 residues. Germline values: CDR1 SGHTA, CDR2 FQGNSA. The CDR3 loop is CASSPASGRAQETQYF. The CDR3, as DNA: TGTGCCAGCAGCCCTGCTAGCGGGAGGGCCCAAGAGACCCAGTACTTC.

This clone turned up a few times. This rearrangement joins TRBV7-8 to TRBJ1-1; possibly TRBD1 for D (5 bases). Trimming removed 2 bases from V and 5 bases from J, with 18 bases in between. In germline, CDR1 is SGHVS, CDR2 FQNEAQ. There are 16 residues in the CDR3. Written as DNA, the CDR3 is TGTGCCAGCAGCTTACAGGGATTTGGTCTAGAAACTGAAGCTTTCTTT. Translated: CASSLQGFGLETEAFF.

V is TRBV5-8 and J is TRBJ2-5; D is uncertain. In germline, CDR1 is SGHTS, CDR2 YDEGEE. The CDR3 is 11 amino acids. V was trimmed by 2 bases and J by 1 base, leaving 0 bases between them. CDR3 in DNA: TGTGCCAGCAGCTTCCAAGAGACCCAGTACTTC. It translates to CASSFQETQYF.

This clone appeared a few times. The chain carries TRBV6-6 and TRBJ1-5, with TRBD1 matching over 7 bases. Trimming at V came to 6 bases and at J to 5 bases, leaving 10 bases not matched to a gene. In germline, CDR1 is MNHNY, CDR2 SVGAGI (reference sequence). The CDR3 is 15 amino acids. The CDR3 protein is CASSIWPRGDQPQHF. For the CDR3, the DNA is TGTGCCAGCAGCATATGGCCCAGGGGGGATCAGCCCCAGCATTTT.

The chain recombines TRBV18 with TRBJ2-1, with 16 bases identical to TRBD2. CDR1 and CDR2 (germline): KGHSH, LQKENI. The V gene end was trimmed by 2 bases and the J gene end by 13 bases; junction bases not matched to a gene: 8. CDR3 length: 16 amino acids. The CDR3 nucleotides read TGTGCCAGCTCACCATACGGGACTAGCGGGAGGGCACACCAGTTCTTC. It specifies CASSPYGTSGRAHQFF.

This clone was seen only a few times. Written as DNA, the CDR3 is TGTGCCAGCTCAAAGGCCAGTGCCTACGAGCAGTACTTC. This codes for CASSKASAYEQYF. The rearrangement links TRBV18 to TRBJ2-7; D is unresolved. V lost 5 bases and J lost 2, with 10 bases in between. The CDR3 has 13 residues. In germline, CDR1 is KGHSH, CDR2 LQKENI. The full variable domain, in which reference TRBV18 and TRBJ2-7 provide the parts outside the CDR3, is NAGVMQNPRHLVRRRGQEARLRCSPMKGHSHVYWYRQLPEEGLKFMVYLQKENIIDESGMPKERFSAEFPKEGPSILRIQQVVRGDSAAYFCASSKASAYEQYFGPGTRLTVT.